Here is one T cell receptor (beta chain) with its context. The antigen remains unidentified. Germline V lookup: CDR1 SGHNT, CDR2 YENEEA. The V end lost 5 bases, the J end lost 5 bases, and 13 bases lay between the germline ends. The CDR3 runs 14 residues. The sample is drawn from a study of siplizumab effects on memory and regulatory T cells. Measured with immunoSEQ multiplex PCR; TCRdb has only the in-frame clones, and not every one. Of about 50,000 clones listed, roughly 87% are singletons. General study points: It was not possible to assign a naive or memory phenotype to roughly 75-97% of proliferating CD4+ or CD8+ clones.

Sequencing input: naive CD8+ T cells sorted from blood. The TCR originated in a human donor in good health. This chain uses TRBV11-3 with TRBJ2-1; D possibly uses TRBD1 or TRBD2 (5 bases each). The CDR3 DNA sequence: TGTGCCAGCAGCCTCTCCGGGACGCACAATGAGCAGTTCTTC. It codes for CASSLSGTHNEQFF.